The rows below give T cell receptor beta chains drawn from one sample of a study of control samples from healthy donors and cancer patients. Method: immunoSEQ multiplex PCR; TCRdb's copy keeps in-frame clones and lacks some. The sample has 100,000 to 150,000 clones, roughly 87% seen once. Sequenced input: blood. Receptors were obtained from a man in his late teens or twenties in good health. Each CDR3 is given with its conserved first and last residue. Each record gives: J gene, D gene, clone size, V gene, CDR3 protein, CDR3 DNA. A D gene is named only where the DNA matches it firmly. The size field is filled for only some rows; it gives once, few, many or a size class.

>TRBJ1-2|-|-|TRBV19
CASSPVLSQNGYTF
TGTGCCAGTAGCCCAGTCTTGAGCCAAAATGGCTACACCTTC
>TRBJ2-5|TRBD2|-|TRBV3-1/TRBV3-2
CASNKPGTSGMQETQYF
TGTGCCAGCAACAAGCCCGGGACTAGCGGGATGCAAGAGACCCAGTACTTC
>TRBJ2-5|-|-|TRBV3-1/TRBV3-2
CASSQDDGEIGGRETQYF
TGTGCCAGCAGCCAAGATGATGGGGAGATTGGGGGACGGGAGACCCAGTACTTC
>TRBJ2-7|TRBD1|once|TRBV5-5
CASSLVQGIPSYEQYF
TGTGCCAGCAGCTTGGTACAGGGGATCCCCTCCTACGAGCAGTACTTC
>TRBJ1-2|TRBD1|-|TRBV19
CATRDRENYGYTF
TGTGCCACCCGGGACAGGGAGAACTATGGCTACACCTTC
>TRBJ2-1|-|once|TRBV4-1
CASSPWGGDNEQFF
TGCGCCAGCAGCCCGTGGGGCGGAGACAATGAGCAGTTCTTC
>TRBJ1-1|-|-|TRBV7-2
CASSWPGTGNTEAFF
TGTGCCAGCAGCTGGCCCGGGACTGGGAACACTGAAGCTTTCTTT
>TRBJ2-1|TRBD2|once|TRBV28
CASSLATSGSLREQFF
TGTGCCAGCAGTTTAGCTACTAGCGGGAGCCTCCGTGAGCAGTTCTTC
>TRBJ1-4|TRBD1|-|TRBV5-1
CASSPEGGQGVVNEKLFF
TGCGCCAGCAGCCCCGAGGGGGGACAGGGAGTAGTTAATGAAAAACTGTTTTTT
>TRBJ2-1|-|-|TRBV23-1
CASSQSAQNSYNEQFF
TGCGCCAGCAGTCAATCAGCTCAAAATTCCTACAATGAGCAGTTCTTC
>TRBJ2-5|TRBD2|-|TRBV6-6
CASSHPWTGAGTSAKEQETQYF
TGTGCCAGCAGTCACCCCTGGACAGGAGCCGGGACTAGCGCTAAGGAGCAAGAGACCCAGTACTTC
>TRBJ2-3|-|-|TRBV6-5
CASTYPKDTQYF
TGTGCCAGCACATACCCGAAGGATACGCAGTATTTT
>TRBJ1-1|-|-|TRBV5-1
CASSFTRTVLNTEAFF
TGCGCCAGCAGCTTCACTCGGACAGTATTGAACACTGAAGCTTTCTTT
>TRBJ1-3|-|once|TRBV10-3
CAISKQVAENTIYF
TGTGCCATCAGTAAACAGGTTGCGGAAAACACCATATATTTT
>TRBJ2-1|TRBD2|few|TRBV2
CASSAKGLLPSSGTSEQFF
TGTGCCAGCAGTGCCAAGGGACTCCTGCCGTCATCGGGGACTAGTGAGCAGTTCTTC
>TRBJ1-2|-|-|TRBV27
CASSAPGAGGYTF
TGTGCCAGCAGTGCTCCAGGGGCCGGGGGCTACACCTTC
>TRBJ2-7|TRBD1|-|TRBV6-2/TRBV6-3
CASSHSGTGRHEQYF
TGTGCCAGCAGTCATTCCGGGACAGGGAGGCATGAGCAGTACTTC
>TRBJ2-1|TRBD1|-|TRBV27
CASSLRTGIGYNEQFF
TGTGCCAGCAGTCTACGGACAGGGATAGGCTACAATGAGCAGTTCTTC
>TRBJ1-2|-|-|TRBV19
CASSMQYGYTF
TGTGCCAGTAGTATGCAGTATGGCTACACCTTC
>TRBJ1-5|-|-|TRBV1
CTSSQDWRVARRPQHF
TGCACCAGCAGCCAAGATTGGAGGGTGGCAAGGAGGCCCCAGCATTTT
>TRBJ2-1|TRBD2|-|TRBV11-2
CASSRGTSGSTNEQFF
TGTGCCAGCAGCCGCGGGACTAGCGGGAGTACGAATGAGCAGTTCTTC
>TRBJ2-2|-|-|TRBV3-1/TRBV3-2
CASSRGKHTGELFF
TGTGCCAGCAGCCGAGGTAAGCACACCGGGGAGCTGTTTTTT
>TRBJ2-3|-|few|TRBV21-1
CASSKERIAGKTDTQYF
TGTGCCAGCAGCAAGGAAAGGATAGCGGGAAAGACAGATACGCAGTATTTT
>TRBJ2-1|TRBD1|once|TRBV4-1
CASSQGTENEQFF
TGCGCCAGCAGCCAGGGGACAGAGAATGAGCAGTTCTTC
>TRBJ1-3|-|-|TRBV11-2
CASSAGQTVNTIYF
TGTGCCAGCAGCGCCGGACAGACGGTCAACACCATATATTTT
>TRBJ2-1|TRBD2|-|TRBV27
CASSPGLAGRNEQFF
TGTGCCAGCAGTCCCGGACTAGCGGGACGCAATGAGCAGTTCTTC
>TRBJ2-5|-|-|TRBV6-6
CASITSVGETQYF
TGTGCCAGCATCACATCGGTCGGGGAGACCCAGTACTTC
>TRBJ1-2|-|-|TRBV12-3/TRBV12-4
CASRPFKPYGYTF
TGTGCCAGCAGGCCGTTTAAACCGTATGGCTACACCTTC
>TRBJ2-3|-|-|TRBV12-3/TRBV12-4
CASSPEGAQYF
TGTGCCAGCAGCCCCGAGGGTGCGCAGTATTTT
>TRBJ2-5|TRBD2|once|TRBV18
CASSPRNPSGRTETQYF
TGTGCCAGCTCACCAAGAAATCCTAGCGGGAGGACAGAGACCCAGTACTTC
>TRBJ2-5|TRBD1|-|TRBV3-1/TRBV3-2
CASSLRGGTGKETQYF
TGTGCCAGCAGCCTCCGAGGGGGGACAGGGAAAGAGACCCAGTACTTC
>TRBJ2-7|-|-|TRBV28
CASSWASTYEQYF
TGTGCCAGCAGTTGGGCTTCCACCTACGAGCAGTACTTC
>TRBJ1-1|-|-|TRBV25-1
CASYGQGALDTEAFF
TGTGCCAGTTACGGACAAGGGGCGTTGGACACTGAAGCTTTCTTT
>TRBJ2-1|TRBD1|-|TRBV5-1
CASSRGTGGAYNEQFF
TGCGCCAGCAGCCGAGGGACAGGGGGCGCCTACAATGAGCAGTTCTTC
>TRBJ2-3|TRBD2|-|TRBV28
CASSPVVLREDRSTDTQYF
TGTGCCAGCAGCCCCGTGGTCTTGCGGGAGGATCGTAGCACAGATACGCAGTATTTT
>TRBJ1-1|-|-|TRBV6-5
CASSFGTEAFF
TGTGCCAGCAGTTTCGGCACTGAAGCTTTCTTT
>TRBJ2-1|-|-|TRBV19
CASSIGLPGSYNEQFF
TGTGCCAGTAGTATCGGACTGCCCGGCTCCTACAATGAGCAGTTCTTC
>TRBJ1-2|-|-|TRBV6-6
CASSYSWQDNGYTF
TGTGCCAGCAGTTACTCCTGGCAGGACAATGGCTACACCTTC
>TRBJ2-7|-|-|TRBV7-2
CASRPDSYEQYF
TGTGCCAGCCGGCCGGATTCCTACGAGCAGTACTTC
>TRBJ1-5|-|once|TRBV5-1
CASSLDGGYQPQHF
TGCGCCAGCAGCTTGGACGGGGGCTATCAGCCCCAGCATTTT
>TRBJ2-4|-|-|TRBV28
CASSFPARKAKNIQYF
TGTGCCAGCAGTTTCCCCGCACGAAAAGCCAAAAACATTCAGTACTTC
>TRBJ2-1|TRBD2|once|TRBV27
CASRPAGGPGNEQFF
TGTGCCAGCAGACCAGCGGGAGGGCCGGGAAATGAGCAGTTCTTC